The clone carrying this T cell receptor beta chain was observed a single time. CDR1 is MDHEN, CDR2 SYDVKM, per germline. This CDR3 has 18 amino acids. V dropped 5 bases and J dropped 1 base, with 24 bases sitting between them. This entry comes from a study of blood T cell repertoires in COVID-19. This table comes from immunoSEQ multiplex PCR, and its TCRdb copy is limited to in-frame clones, with some not included. The data hold roughly 220,000 clones, with roughly 88% observed a single time. J is TRBJ2-7 and V is TRBV28; D possibly corresponds to TRBD2 (5 bases). This sequence originates from a woman aged 50 to 60 with acute COVID-19. Sequencing was performed on PBMCs or T cells enriched from blood (not recorded which). The CDR3 region is CASSGMGSDGQRSYEQYF. CDR3 DNA sequence: TGTGCCAGCAGTGGGATGGGGTCTGACGGCCAGCGGTCCTACGAGCAGTACTTC.